Here is one T cell receptor beta chain with its context. The sample comes from a study of T cells in localized non-small cell lung cancer. The protocol was immunoSEQ multiplex PCR, while the TCRdb copy is restricted to in-frame clones and leaves out a portion. Of roughly 26,000 clones in the sample, about 88% were seen once. The sequenced sample was peripheral blood, obtained before any cancer treatment. The clonotype comes from a female donor over 55 with stage II squamous cell lung carcinoma.

The CDR3 nucleotides are TGTGCCAGCAGTGATCAGGTCGGATATGGCTACACCTTC. Translation gives CASSDQVGYGYTF. V and J are TRBV2 and TRBJ1-2; D is unclear. V was cut by 3 bases and J by 5 bases, with 10 bases left in between. The CDR3 length is 13 residues. Germline-derived CDR1 and CDR2 are SNHLY and FYNNEI.